Listed below are T cell receptor beta chains from one sample, sequenced in a study of CD8+ T cells in alopecia areata. The protocol was immunoSEQ multiplex PCR, while the TCRdb copy is restricted to in-frame clones and leaves out a portion. The sample lists 120,000 or so clones, 60% to 65% occurring once. The material was CD4+ T cells sorted from blood, obtained at week 4, from a patient treated with tofacitinib. The receptors here all came from a human donor with alopecia areata. Each CDR3 is given with its conserved first and last residue. The order of the fields is CDR3 protein, CDR3 DNA, clone size, J gene, V gene, D gene. The D gene is left open where the match is weak. Clone size is shown for a subset of rows, as once, few, many or a class of expanded clone.

CDR3 protein: CASSWGQNYGYTF
CDR3 DNA: TGTGCCAGCAGCTGGGGACAGAACTATGGCTACACCTTC
clone size: -
J gene: TRBJ1-2
V gene: TRBV5-4
D gene: TRBD1

CDR3 protein: CASRGQNNSPLHF
CDR3 DNA: TGTGCCAGCAGGGGACAGAATAATTCACCCCTCCACTTT
clone size: medium-sized
J gene: TRBJ1-6
V gene: TRBV4-2
D gene: TRBD1

CDR3 protein: CASSQELAQRTQYF
CDR3 DNA: TGCGCCAGCAGCCAAGAACTAGCTCAGCGTACGCAGTATTTT
clone size: -
J gene: TRBJ2-3
V gene: TRBV4-1
D gene: -

CDR3 protein: CASSEGVTGANVLTF
CDR3 DNA: TGTGCCAGCAGTGAAGGGGTAACTGGGGCCAACGTCCTGACTTTC
clone size: few
J gene: TRBJ2-6
V gene: TRBV2
D gene: -

CDR3 protein: CSVEVVGGTEAFF
CDR3 DNA: TGCAGCGTTGAAGTTGTGGGGGGCACTGAAGCTTTCTTT
clone size: -
J gene: TRBJ1-1
V gene: TRBV29-1
D gene: -

CDR3 protein: CASGGDRNEQFF
CDR3 DNA: TGTGCCAGCGGGGGCGATCGGAATGAGCAGTTCTTC
clone size: -
J gene: TRBJ2-1
V gene: TRBV7-3
D gene: -

CDR3 protein: CASSLGGGTDTQYF
CDR3 DNA: TGTGCCAGCAGCCTAGGGGGTGGCACAGATACGCAGTATTTT
clone size: few
J gene: TRBJ2-3
V gene: TRBV11-2
D gene: -

CDR3 protein: CASSVYRGTNTEAFF
CDR3 DNA: TGTGCCAGCAGCGTATATCGGGGGACGAACACTGAAGCTTTCTTT
clone size: -
J gene: TRBJ1-1
V gene: TRBV9
D gene: -

CDR3 protein: CASSPSRGTEAFF
CDR3 DNA: TGTGCCAGCAGCCCCTCCCGGGGGACTGAAGCTTTCTTT
clone size: -
J gene: TRBJ1-1
V gene: TRBV27
D gene: -

CDR3 protein: CASSSTTGSLGTQYF
CDR3 DNA: TGCGCCAGCAGCTCAACTACAGGGAGTTTAGGGACCCAGTACTTC
clone size: -
J gene: TRBJ2-5
V gene: TRBV5-1
D gene: -

CDR3 protein: CASSLDGAGEQYF
CDR3 DNA: TGTGCCAGCAGCTTAGACGGGGCTGGCGAGCAGTACTTC
clone size: -
J gene: TRBJ2-7
V gene: TRBV11-2
D gene: -

CDR3 protein: CASSEAQGGELFF
CDR3 DNA: TGTGCCAGCAGTGAAGCGCAGGGCGGGGAGCTGTTTTTT
clone size: -
J gene: TRBJ2-2
V gene: TRBV2
D gene: -

CDR3 protein: CASYDGDTIYF
CDR3 DNA: TGTGCCAGCTACGACGGAGACACCATATATTTT
clone size: once
J gene: TRBJ1-3
V gene: TRBV7-2
D gene: -

CDR3 protein: CASSQGSQETQYF
CDR3 DNA: TGTGCCAGCAGCCAGGGTAGCCAAGAGACCCAGTACTTC
clone size: -
J gene: TRBJ2-5
V gene: TRBV28
D gene: -

CDR3 protein: CASSLDASGGPGKTQYF
CDR3 DNA: TGTGCCAGCAGCTTAGATGCTAGTGGGGGGCCGGGGAAGACCCAGTACTTC
clone size: few
J gene: TRBJ2-5
V gene: TRBV7-2
D gene: -

CDR3 protein: CASSYSPRENSYEQYF
CDR3 DNA: TGTGCCAGCAGTTACTCTCCGAGAGAGAACTCCTACGAGCAGTACTTC
clone size: -
J gene: TRBJ2-7
V gene: TRBV6-5
D gene: -

CDR3 protein: CASSGRDSPYEQYF
CDR3 DNA: TGTGCCAGCAGCGGCCGGGACAGCCCCTACGAGCAGTACTTC
clone size: -
J gene: TRBJ2-7
V gene: TRBV9
D gene: TRBD1

CDR3 protein: CSGRDRARVREQFF
CDR3 DNA: TGCAGCGGGCGGGACAGGGCGAGGGTGCGGGAGCAGTTCTTC
clone size: few
J gene: TRBJ2-1
V gene: TRBV29-1
D gene: TRBD1

CDR3 protein: CSASTTHEQYF
CDR3 DNA: TGCAGTGCTAGTACGACCCACGAGCAGTACTTC
clone size: -
J gene: TRBJ2-7
V gene: TRBV20-1
D gene: -

CDR3 protein: CASSQDRVRKTQYF
CDR3 DNA: TGCGCCAGCAGCCAAGACAGGGTTCGAAAGACCCAGTACTTC
clone size: -
J gene: TRBJ2-5
V gene: TRBV4-3
D gene: -

CDR3 protein: CASSLSDTNYGYTF
CDR3 DNA: TGTGCCAGCAGCTTATCGGACACCAACTATGGCTACACCTTC
clone size: few
J gene: TRBJ1-2
V gene: TRBV9
D gene: -

CDR3 protein: CAISEDRGAADTQYF
CDR3 DNA: TGTGCCATCAGTGAGGACAGGGGGGCGGCAGATACGCAGTATTTT
clone size: -
J gene: TRBJ2-3
V gene: TRBV10-3
D gene: TRBD1

CDR3 protein: CAWSVYRGFATNEKLFF
CDR3 DNA: TGTGCCTGGAGTGTATACAGGGGGTTTGCAACTAATGAAAAACTGTTTTTT
clone size: -
J gene: TRBJ1-4
V gene: TRBV30
D gene: TRBD1

CDR3 protein: CATSRADITQYF
CDR3 DNA: TGTGCCACCAGCAGAGCGGATATTACGCAGTATTTT
clone size: -
J gene: TRBJ2-3
V gene: TRBV15
D gene: -

CDR3 protein: CATSRGTGRNEQFF
CDR3 DNA: TGTGCCACCAGCAGGGGGACAGGGCGGAATGAGCAGTTCTTC
clone size: -
J gene: TRBJ2-1
V gene: TRBV15
D gene: TRBD1

CDR3 protein: CASSLAGGRSETQYF
CDR3 DNA: TGTGCCAGCAGCTTGGCGGGAGGGCGGAGTGAGACCCAGTACTTC
clone size: few
J gene: TRBJ2-5
V gene: TRBV5-4
D gene: TRBD2

CDR3 protein: CASSIAAGTGELFF
CDR3 DNA: TGTGCCAGCTCAATAGCCGCGGGCACCGGGGAGCTGTTTTTT
clone size: few
J gene: TRBJ2-2
V gene: TRBV18
D gene: -

CDR3 protein: CASSSFRTASSYNSPLHF
CDR3 DNA: TGTGCCAGCAGCTCTTTTAGGACAGCGAGCTCCTATAATTCACCCCTCCACTTT
clone size: many
J gene: TRBJ1-6
V gene: TRBV5-6
D gene: -

CDR3 protein: CASSPYTDRTGGLYEQYF
CDR3 DNA: TGCGCCAGCAGTCCCTACACAGATCGGACAGGGGGCCTCTACGAGCAGTACTTC
clone size: few
J gene: TRBJ2-7
V gene: TRBV23-1
D gene: TRBD1

CDR3 protein: CASRYTNYEQYF
CDR3 DNA: TGCGCCAGCAGGTATACTAACTACGAGCAGTACTTC
clone size: -
J gene: TRBJ2-7
V gene: TRBV5-1
D gene: -

CDR3 protein: CAWRRGQAPYEQYF
CDR3 DNA: TGTGCCTGGAGGAGGGGACAGGCCCCCTACGAGCAGTACTTC
clone size: -
J gene: TRBJ2-7
V gene: TRBV30
D gene: TRBD1

CDR3 protein: CASSLRADRGRTGELFF
CDR3 DNA: TGTGCCAGCAGCTTAAGAGCTGACAGGGGGCGAACCGGGGAGCTGTTTTTT
clone size: few
J gene: TRBJ2-2
V gene: TRBV7-3
D gene: TRBD1

CDR3 protein: CSVEDRGETQYF
CDR3 DNA: TGCAGCGTTGAAGATCGTGGGGAGACCCAGTACTTC
clone size: -
J gene: TRBJ2-5
V gene: TRBV29-1
D gene: -

CDR3 protein: CASSHGRENYGYTF
CDR3 DNA: TGTGCCAGCAGCCATGGACGGGAAAACTATGGCTACACCTTC
clone size: -
J gene: TRBJ1-2
V gene: TRBV7-8
D gene: -

CDR3 protein: CSVESGQGHEKLFF
CDR3 DNA: TGCAGCGTCGAAAGCGGACAGGGCCATGAAAAACTGTTTTTT
clone size: -
J gene: TRBJ1-4
V gene: TRBV29-1
D gene: TRBD1

CDR3 protein: CASSQELTGGMVGELFF
CDR3 DNA: TGTGCCAGCAGCCAAGAACTCACAGGGGGCATGGTCGGGGAGCTGTTTTTT
clone size: -
J gene: TRBJ2-2
V gene: TRBV14
D gene: TRBD1

CDR3 protein: CASSARQGSGANVLTF
CDR3 DNA: TGTGCCAGTAGTGCCCGACAGGGCTCGGGGGCCAACGTCCTGACTTTC
clone size: -
J gene: TRBJ2-6
V gene: TRBV19
D gene: TRBD1

CDR3 protein: CASSPDSTGELFF
CDR3 DNA: TGTGCCAGCAGCCCGGACAGCACCGGGGAGCTGTTTTTT
clone size: once
J gene: TRBJ2-2
V gene: TRBV5-4
D gene: -

CDR3 protein: CASSYLTVGLNTEAFF
CDR3 DNA: TGTGCCAGCAGTTATCTCACGGTCGGGTTGAACACTGAAGCTTTCTTT
clone size: -
J gene: TRBJ1-1
V gene: TRBV6-5
D gene: -

CDR3 protein: CASSDRTWTGEPEKLFF
CDR3 DNA: TGTGCCAGCAGTGACCGAACTTGGACAGGGGAACCTGAAAAACTGTTTTTT
clone size: few
J gene: TRBJ1-4
V gene: TRBV2
D gene: TRBD1

CDR3 protein: CASSLEAGTRRDQQFF
CDR3 DNA: TGCGCCAGCAGCTTAGAGGCCGGGACTAGAAGGGACCAGCAGTTCTTC
clone size: -
J gene: TRBJ2-1
V gene: TRBV5-1
D gene: TRBD2

CDR3 protein: CASSGQAETQYF
CDR3 DNA: TGTGCCAGCAGCGGACAGGCTGAGACCCAGTACTTC
clone size: -
J gene: TRBJ2-5
V gene: TRBV28
D gene: TRBD1

CDR3 protein: CAIIIGDTQYF
CDR3 DNA: TGTGCCATCATAATAGGAGATACGCAGTATTTT
clone size: -
J gene: TRBJ2-3
V gene: TRBV10-3
D gene: -

CDR3 protein: CAWTTGNSNQPQHF
CDR3 DNA: TGTGCCTGGACTACAGGGAATAGCAATCAGCCCCAGCATTTT
clone size: once
J gene: TRBJ1-5
V gene: TRBV30
D gene: -